These T cell receptor beta chains were read from a single sample in a study of T cell responses to AZD1222 COVID-19 vaccine. Profiled with immunoSEQ multiplex PCR; TCRdb holds only in-frame clones, not every one. Seen here are about 52,000 clones, approximately 88% observed once, and the top ten hold approximately 2.5%. The sample was peripheral blood, taken 28 days after the second AZD1222 dose. The source is an adult who received the AZD1222 COVID-19 vaccine. CDR3s include the opening cysteine and the closing phenylalanine or tryptophan. D genes are given only for firm matches. A clone size is listed for some rows: how often the clone was seen (once, few, many), or a class if it is expanded.

clone_size,d_call,v_call,j_call,cdr3_nt,cdr3_aa
.,.,TRBV28,TRBJ1-2,TGTGCCAGCAGACCCTCTATCACAGTGTTCTATGGCTACACCTTC,CASRPSITVFYGYTF
.,.,TRBV11-2,TRBJ2-1,TGTGCCAGCAGCTCATTCAATGAGCAGTTCTTC,CASSSFNEQFF
once,.,TRBV7-8,TRBJ1-2,TGTGCCAGCAGCTTAGGGCAGGGTGTGTACGGCTACACCTTC,CASSLGQGVYGYTF
once,.,TRBV21-1,TRBJ2-1,TGTGCCAGCAGCAGACAGCCTAGCCTCCTGCTCCGGGTTCTACCATGGGAGCAGTTCTTC,CASSRQPSLLLRVLPWEQFF
.,TRBD1,TRBV18,TRBJ1-2,TGTGCCAGCTCACTACAGGGGTTAGATGGCTACACCTTC,CASSLQGLDGYTF
.,TRBD2,TRBV5-1,TRBJ2-1,TGCGCCAGCAGCTTGGCGGTGGCTAGCGGTGGGATTGGGAATGAGCAGTTCTTC,CASSLAVASGGIGNEQFF
.,TRBD2,TRBV27,TRBJ2-3,TGTGCCAGCAGTTTAAGACTAGCGGAGACAGATACGCAGTATTTT,CASSLRLAETDTQYF
.,TRBD1,TRBV9,TRBJ2-1,TGTGCCAGCAGCGTAAAGGCAGGGGGATACAATGAGCAGTTCTTC,CASSVKAGGYNEQFF
.,.,TRBV7-2,TRBJ2-7,TGTGCCAGCACCCTAGGCAGGGCAGCCTACGAGCAGTACTTC,CASTLGRAAYEQYF
.,.,TRBV24-1,TRBJ1-2,TGTGCCACCGAGGGATATGACTATGGCTACACCTTC,CATEGYDYGYTF
once,TRBD2,TRBV7-9,TRBJ2-2,TGTGCCAGCAGCTCAAGGACTAGCGGGAGGGCCGCCGGGGAGCTGTTTTTT,CASSSRTSGRAAGELFF
once,TRBD1,TRBV10-2,TRBJ1-4,TGCGCCAGCGGGGACAGGGGTGAAAAACTGTTTTTT,CASGDRGEKLFF
.,.,TRBV7-8,TRBJ2-7,TGTGCCAGCAGATCTGACTACGAGCAGTACTTC,CASRSDYEQYF
.,TRBD1,TRBV5-1,TRBJ2-6,TGCGCCAGCAGCTTCGGGACAGCGTTCTCTGGGGCCAACGTCCTGACTTTC,CASSFGTAFSGANVLTF
.,TRBD2,TRBV5-6,TRBJ2-7,TGTGCCAGCAGCTTGGGTGGGAGGGCCGACGAGCAGTACTTC,CASSLGGRADEQYF
.,.,TRBV19,TRBJ2-7,TGTGCCAGTAGTATTCAGGACAGCTCCTACGAGCAGTACTTC,CASSIQDSSYEQYF
.,.,TRBV10-2,TRBJ1-2,TGCGCCAGCAGTGAACGAGAGGGGTATGGCTACACCTTC,CASSEREGYGYTF
.,.,TRBV30,TRBJ1-3,TGTGCCTGGGGCTCTGGAAACACCATATATTTT,CAWGSGNTIYF
once,.,TRBV6-5,TRBJ2-1,TGTGCCAGCTATGGGGGCGGGGGCAACAATGAGCAGTTCTTC,CASYGGGGNNEQFF
.,TRBD2,TRBV11-3,TRBJ2-1,TGTGCCAGCAGCCAAGGACTAGCGGGCCCATACAATGAGCAGTTCTTC,CASSQGLAGPYNEQFF
.,.,TRBV21-1,TRBJ1-1,TGTGCCAGCAGCCACTACGTGGGGACTGAAGCTTTCTTT,CASSHYVGTEAFF
once,TRBD1,TRBV5-1,TRBJ2-5,TGCGCCAGCAGCCGCCAGGGGGTTCAAGAGACCCAGTACTTC,CASSRQGVQETQYF
once,.,TRBV5-4,TRBJ2-3,TGTGCCAGCAGCTTGGACTGGACAGACACAGATACGCAGTATTTT,CASSLDWTDTDTQYF
.,TRBD2,TRBV5-1,TRBJ2-2,TGCGCCAGCAGCTTGGAGGTGGGAGGGCCGGCCGGGGAGCTGTTTTTT,CASSLEVGGPAGELFF
.,TRBD1,TRBV9,TRBJ1-1,TGTGCCAGCAGCGAGACAGGGACAAAGAACACTGAAGCTTTCTTT,CASSETGTKNTEAFF
.,.,TRBV5-6,TRBJ1-2,TGTGCCAGCAGCCTAAGTCGAAGCCCTAGGGACTATGGCTACACCTTC,CASSLSRSPRDYGYTF
.,.,TRBV7-8,TRBJ1-5,TGTGCCAGCAGCCTCGGGAGAGTCGGGGCGATCGGCAATCAGCCCCAGCATTTT,CASSLGRVGAIGNQPQHF
few,TRBD1,TRBV6-1,TRBJ1-6,TGTGCCAGCAGTGGACGCTCATCCGGGACAGAAAATTCACCCCTCCACTTT,CASSGRSSGTENSPLHF
.,.,TRBV11-2,TRBJ2-2,TGTGCCAGCAGCCCCCGGCAGTACGGGGAGCTGTTTTTT,CASSPRQYGELFF
once,.,TRBV29-1,TRBJ2-3,TGCAGCGTCCCTGACAGGCTAATCACAGATACGCAGTATTTT,CSVPDRLITDTQYF
.,.,TRBV7-8,TRBJ1-1,TGTGCCAGCAGCGACTACGGGGGAGCTTTCTTT,CASSDYGGAFF
.,.,TRBV28,TRBJ2-1,TGTGCCAGCAGGTTAGGGCTAGGGTCGAGATCCTACAATGAGCAGTTCTTC,CASRLGLGSRSYNEQFF
.,.,TRBV25-1,TRBJ2-3,TGTGCCAGCATTGACCTCACAGATACGCAGTATTTT,CASIDLTDTQYF
few,TRBD1,TRBV28,TRBJ1-4,TGTGCCAGCAGCCAGGGGGGCGCGACTAATGAAAAACTGTTTTTT,CASSQGGATNEKLFF
.,TRBD2,TRBV9,TRBJ2-1,TGTGCCAGCAGCGCCCTGGGGGGAGGGAGCTCCTACAATGAGCAGTTCTTC,CASSALGGGSSYNEQFF
once,TRBD2,TRBV24-1,TRBJ2-3,TGTGCCACCAGTGATTATCCGGGACTAGGCCTCACAGATACGCAGTATTTT,CATSDYPGLGLTDTQYF
few,.,TRBV2,TRBJ2-7,TGTGCCAGCAGGCTTCCCGGGACCTTGGGCGAGCAGTACTTC,CASRLPGTLGEQYF
.,.,TRBV28,TRBJ2-7,TGTGCCAGCAGTAAATACAGGGAAAAGTACTTC,CASSKYREKYF
.,TRBD1,TRBV6-5,TRBJ2-3,TGTGCCAGCACTCTCGACAGGGCGGGCACAGATACGCAGTATTTT,CASTLDRAGTDTQYF
.,TRBD1,TRBV7-8,TRBJ2-1,TGTGCCAGCAGGCCCGGGACAGGGGGAAACAATGAGCAGTTCTTC,CASRPGTGGNNEQFF
.,.,TRBV3-1/TRBV3-2,TRBJ2-1,TGTGCCAGCAGCTCTCCAGGGGCGGCGGGAGCGAGCTCCTACAATGAGCAGTTCTTC,CASSSPGAAGASSYNEQFF
.,TRBD1,TRBV6-6,TRBJ2-7,TGTGCCAGCAGTATCGGGACAGGTATGCGGCAGTACTTC,CASSIGTGMRQYF
.,TRBD1,TRBV24-1,TRBJ2-1,TGTGCCACCAGTGATTTTCTGGGACAGGGTTACAATGAGCAGTTCTTC,CATSDFLGQGYNEQFF
.,.,TRBV5-4,TRBJ1-1,TGTGCCAGCAGCCCGGGGGGGGAGGTGGCTGAAGCTTTCTTT,CASSPGGEVAEAFF